Listed below are T cell receptor beta chains from one sample, sequenced in a study of T-cell memory formation after mild COVID-19. TCRdb itself ran the 5' RACE reads through MiXCR, one entry per CDR3 protein. The data contain some 340,000 distinct CDR3 sequences, over 10% of them seen just once; the ten biggest clones take up 20% to 25%. Input material: PBMCs or a T cell subset sorted from them (not recorded which). These receptors were taken from a man aged 18 to 29 who had mild COVID-19 (a few samples of this study predate the infection). Cell type and time point are not known. CDR3s include the opening cysteine and the closing phenylalanine or tryptophan. The order of the fields is V gene, J gene, D gene, clone size, CDR3 protein, CDR3 DNA. The D gene is left open where the match is weak. Rows give clone size only sometimes, using once, few, many, or a class for an expanded clone.

TRBV6-5	TRBJ1-1	-	-	CASREPSLMNTEAFF	TGTGCCAGCAGGGAGCCTTCCCTCATGAACACTGAAGCTTTCTTT
TRBV29-1	TRBJ1-1	TRBD1	few	CSVGTGVPDEAFF	TGCAGCGTTGGGACAGGGGTTCCTGATGAAGCTTTCTTT
TRBV27	TRBJ2-5	-	few	CASSFKGQQIQETQYF	TGTGCCAGCAGTTTTAAAGGACAGCAGATCCAAGAGACCCAGTACTTC
TRBV10-3	TRBJ2-7	TRBD1	few	CAISGDQGVYEQYF	TGTGCCATCAGTGGGGACCAGGGGGTCTACGAGCAGTACTTC
TRBV7-9	TRBJ2-1	TRBD1	many	CASSLGTGENEQFF	TGTGCCAGCAGCTTAGGGACAGGAGAAAATGAGCAGTTCTTC
TRBV5-1	TRBJ2-4	-	-	CASPGAKNIQYF	TGCGCCAGCCCCGGGGCCAAAAACATTCAGTACTTC
TRBV7-8	TRBJ2-2	-	few	CASSSTGGLNTGELFF	TGTGCCAGCAGCTCGACCGGGGGGCTCAACACCGGGGAGCTGTTTTTT
TRBV6-5	TRBJ1-2	-	-	CASSYSDGINYGYTF	TGTGCCAGCAGTTACTCAGACGGGATTAACTATGGCTACACCTTC
TRBV4-1	TRBJ1-2	-	-	CASSRGVGYTF	TGCGCCAGCAGCCGGGGCGTCGGCTACACCTTC
TRBV10-3	TRBJ1-5	TRBD1	few	CAISGQGSSNQPQHF	TGTGCCATCAGTGGACAGGGAAGCAGCAATCAGCCCCAGCATTTT
TRBV5-1	TRBJ2-7	-	many	CASSPRDGSYEQYF	TGCGCCAGCAGCCCCCGGGACGGATCCTACGAGCAGTACTTC
TRBV11-2	TRBJ1-1	TRBD1	few	CASSLAGTGPTEAFF	TGTGCCAGCAGCTTAGCGGGGACAGGGCCAACTGAAGCTTTCTTT
TRBV6-5	TRBJ2-1	TRBD1	-	CASSYGGQGTYNEQFF	TGTGCCAGCAGTTACGGGGGACAGGGGACCTACAATGAGCAGTTCTTC
TRBV12-3/TRBV12-4	TRBJ2-4	-	many	CASSPPKGTKNIQYF	TGTGCCAGCAGTCCACCAAAGGGGACCAAAAACATTCAGTACTTC
TRBV19	TRBJ2-7	-	-	CASSIMAGDYEQYF	TGTGCCAGTAGTATAATGGCAGGGGACTACGAGCAGTACTTC
TRBV4-3	TRBJ1-1	-	few	CASSQAPQGGNTEAFF	TGCGCCAGCAGCCAAGCTCCCCAAGGAGGGAACACTGAAGCTTTCTTT